Given below is one TCR beta chain in context. Its antigen is currently not known. Base qualities are missing; no much larger clone stands one base away. Libraries came from the immunoSEQ multiplex PCR assay. This is the immuneACCESS table as TCRdb keeps it, with only in-frame sequences that have V and J called. A part of the clones is gone; compared with another copy, unresolved V genes explain less than half, and the rest is unexplained. Within this sample are under 65,000 clones, with 70% to 90% of them counted one time only. Of the sample, 2.8% falls within the top ten clones. These data belong to a study of control samples from healthy donors and cancer patients (dated by TCRdb to about 2020). Germline trimming amounts to 6 bases on V and 5 bases on J, with 10 as the count of junction bases outside the gene matches. Including the terminal cysteine and phenylalanine, the CDR3 comprises 15 residues. CDR3 DNA only is kept here, 45 bases in frame from base 1. CDR1 and CDR2 are read off the germline V gene as SGHVS and FNYEAQ.

Rearrangement joined TRBV7-6 to TRBJ2-5; TRBD1 agrees with 9 junctional bases. This TCR was sampled from a woman in her forties or fifties with lung cancer. The sample consisted of PBMCs. The CDR3 region: CASRKSGQGGETQYF. In nucleotides, the sequence is TGTGCCAGCAGAAAGTCGGGACAGGGAGGCGAGACCCAGTACTTC.